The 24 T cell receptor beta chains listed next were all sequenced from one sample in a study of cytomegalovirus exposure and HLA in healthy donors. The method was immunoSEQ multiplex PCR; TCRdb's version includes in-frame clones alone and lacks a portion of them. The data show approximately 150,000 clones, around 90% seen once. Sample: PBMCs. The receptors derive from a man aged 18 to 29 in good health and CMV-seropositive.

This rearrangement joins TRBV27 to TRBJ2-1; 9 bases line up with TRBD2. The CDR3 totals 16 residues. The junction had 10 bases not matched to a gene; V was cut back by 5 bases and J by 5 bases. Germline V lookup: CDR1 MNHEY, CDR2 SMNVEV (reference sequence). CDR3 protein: CASSLLPSGIHNEQFF. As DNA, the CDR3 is TGTGCCAGCAGTCTCCTCCCTAGCGGGATCCACAATGAGCAGTTCTTC.

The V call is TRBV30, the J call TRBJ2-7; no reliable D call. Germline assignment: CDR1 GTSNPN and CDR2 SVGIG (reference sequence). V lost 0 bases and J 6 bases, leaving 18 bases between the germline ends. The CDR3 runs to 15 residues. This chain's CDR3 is CAWSVRVQSRSEQYF. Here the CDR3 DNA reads TGTGCCTGGAGTGTACGGGTGCAGAGTCGGAGCGAGCAGTACTTC.

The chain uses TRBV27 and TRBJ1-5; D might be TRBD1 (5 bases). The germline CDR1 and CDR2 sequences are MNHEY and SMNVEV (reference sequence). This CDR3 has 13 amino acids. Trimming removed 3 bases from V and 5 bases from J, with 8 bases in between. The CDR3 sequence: CASSFREDQPQHF. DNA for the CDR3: TGTGCCAGCAGTTTCAGGGAGGATCAGCCCCAGCATTTT.

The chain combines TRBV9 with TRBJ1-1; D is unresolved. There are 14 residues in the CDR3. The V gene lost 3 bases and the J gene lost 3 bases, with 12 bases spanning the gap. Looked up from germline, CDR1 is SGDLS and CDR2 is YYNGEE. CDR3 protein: CASSATVGDTEAFF. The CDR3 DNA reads TGTGCCAGCAGCGCCACCGTCGGGGACACTGAAGCTTTCTTT.

Written as DNA, the CDR3 is TGTGCCAGCAGCTGGATACTGGGGGCGCGGGAGACCCAGTACTTC. Amino acids: CASSWILGARETQYF. The chain employs TRBV11-2 and TRBJ2-5, with D maybe TRBD1 (6 bases). V lost 4 bases and J 5 bases, leaving 17 bases between the germline ends. CDR3 length equals 15 residues. Germline V lookup: CDR1 SGHAT, CDR2 FQNNGV.

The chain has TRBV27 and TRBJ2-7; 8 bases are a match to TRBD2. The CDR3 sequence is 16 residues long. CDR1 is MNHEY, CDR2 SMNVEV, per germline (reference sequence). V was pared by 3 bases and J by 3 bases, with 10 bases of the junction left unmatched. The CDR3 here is CASSLRAGVLSYEQYF. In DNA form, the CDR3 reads TGTGCCAGCAGTTTGAGAGCGGGAGTCTTAAGCTACGAGCAGTACTTC.

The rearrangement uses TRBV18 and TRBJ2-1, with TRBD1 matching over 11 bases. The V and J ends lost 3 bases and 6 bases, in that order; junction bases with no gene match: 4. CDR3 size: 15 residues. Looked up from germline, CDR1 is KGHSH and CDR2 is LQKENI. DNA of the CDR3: TGTGCCAGCTCACCGGGTGGGACAGGGGGCAATGAGCAGTTCTTC. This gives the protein CASSPGGTGGNEQFF.

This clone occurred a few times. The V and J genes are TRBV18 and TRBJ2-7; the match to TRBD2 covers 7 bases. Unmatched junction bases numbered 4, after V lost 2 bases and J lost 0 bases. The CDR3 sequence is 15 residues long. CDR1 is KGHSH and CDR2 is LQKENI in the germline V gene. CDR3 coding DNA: TGTGCCAGCTCACCAGGGCTAGCGGACTCCTACGAGCAGTACTTC. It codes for CASSPGLADSYEQYF.

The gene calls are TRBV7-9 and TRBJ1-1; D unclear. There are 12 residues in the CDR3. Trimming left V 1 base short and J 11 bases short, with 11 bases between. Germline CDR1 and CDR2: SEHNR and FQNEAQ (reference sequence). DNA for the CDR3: TGTGCCAGCAGCTTAGGGGCCCTTGGGGCTTTCTTT. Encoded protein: CASSLGALGAFF. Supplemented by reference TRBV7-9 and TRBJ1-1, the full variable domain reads DTGVSQNPRHKITKRGQNVTFRCDPISEHNRLYWYRQTLGQGPEFLTYFQNEAQLEKSRLLSDRFSAERPKGSFSTLEIQRTEQGDSAMYLCASSLGALGAFFGQGTRLTVV.

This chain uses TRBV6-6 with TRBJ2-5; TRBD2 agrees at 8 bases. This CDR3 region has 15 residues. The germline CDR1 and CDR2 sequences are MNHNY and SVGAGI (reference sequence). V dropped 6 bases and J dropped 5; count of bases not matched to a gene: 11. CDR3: CASRGDGGALETQYF. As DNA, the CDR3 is TGTGCCAGCAGGGGGGACGGGGGGGCCTTGGAGACCCAGTACTTC.

CDR3 in DNA: TGTGCCACCTCTGGGGCCCTAAAACGTCCTTCCTACGAGCAGTACTTC. Its protein product is CATSGALKRPSYEQYF. The V call is TRBV19, the J call TRBJ2-7; a weak D match, TRBD1 (5 bases). This CDR3 comprises 16 residues. CDR1 is LNHDA and CDR2 is SQIVND in the germline V gene (reference sequence). Between the trimmed V and J ends, which lost 10 bases and 1 base, there was a span of 23 bases.

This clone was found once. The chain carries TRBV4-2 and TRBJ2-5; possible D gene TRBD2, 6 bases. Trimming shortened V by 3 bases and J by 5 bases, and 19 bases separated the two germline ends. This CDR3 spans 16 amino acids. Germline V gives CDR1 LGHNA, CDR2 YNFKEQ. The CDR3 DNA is TGTGCCAGCAGCCAGCCCCTTCGAGGGGAGGAGGAGACCCAGTACTTC. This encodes CASSQPLRGEEETQYF.

The CDR3 bases are TGTGCCAGCTCAGCCAGGGGGACTAGCTATGGCTACACCTTC. Translating gives CASSARGTSYGYTF. The chain joins TRBV18 to TRBJ1-2; TRBD1 agrees at 7 bases. After removal of 5 bases from V and 4 bases from J, the junction contained 7 bases not matched to a gene. The CDR3 has 14 residues. The germline CDR1 and CDR2 sequences are KGHSH and LQKENI.

CDR3 residues: CASSLFGNTEAFF. Here the CDR3 DNA reads TGTGCCAGCAGCTTGTTCGGGAACACTGAAGCTTTCTTT. The V call is TRBV7-2, the J call TRBJ1-1; no firm D call. V lost 3 bases, J lost 1 base, and 6 bases lay in between. This CDR3 spans 13 amino acids. Germline V gene lookup returns CDR1 SGHTA and CDR2 FQGNSA.

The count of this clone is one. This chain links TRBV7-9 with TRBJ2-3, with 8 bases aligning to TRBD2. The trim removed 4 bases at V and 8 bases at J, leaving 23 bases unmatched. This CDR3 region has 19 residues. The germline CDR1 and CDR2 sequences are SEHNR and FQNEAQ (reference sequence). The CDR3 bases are TGTGCCAGCAGCTCCCCTGGACTAGCTATATGGGCACAGATTGGTACGCAGTATTTT. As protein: CASSSPGLAIWAQIGTQYF. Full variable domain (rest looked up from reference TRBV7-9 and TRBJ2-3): DTGVSQNPRHKITKRGQNVTFRCDPISEHNRLYWYRQTLGQGPEFLTYFQNEAQLEKSRLLSDRFSAERPKGSFSTLEIQRTEQGDSAMYLCASSSPGLAIWAQIGTQYFGPGTRLTVL.

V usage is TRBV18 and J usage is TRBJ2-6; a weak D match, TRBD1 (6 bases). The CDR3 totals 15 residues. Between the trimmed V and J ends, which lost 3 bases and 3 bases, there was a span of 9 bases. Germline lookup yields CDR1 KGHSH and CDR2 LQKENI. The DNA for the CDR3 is TGTGCCAGCTCACCTGTGGACAGTGGGGCCAACGTCCTGACTTTC. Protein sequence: CASSPVDSGANVLTF.

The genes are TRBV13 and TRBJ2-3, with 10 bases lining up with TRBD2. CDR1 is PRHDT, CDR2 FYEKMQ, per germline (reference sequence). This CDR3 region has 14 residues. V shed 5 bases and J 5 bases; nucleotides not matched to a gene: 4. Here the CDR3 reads CASSLAGAGDTQYF. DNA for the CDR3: TGTGCCAGCAGCCTAGCGGGAGCAGGAGATACGCAGTATTTT.

Here the CDR3 reads CASSLGQGAGYTF. For the CDR3, the DNA is TGCGCCAGCAGCTTGGGACAGGGGGCTGGCTACACCTTC. This chain links TRBV5-1 with TRBJ1-2; 10 bases agree with TRBD1. Germline-derived CDR1 and CDR2 are SGHRS and YFSETQ. The V gene end was trimmed by 0 bases and the J gene end by 7 bases; junction bases not matched to a gene: 0. This CDR3 is 13 amino acids long.

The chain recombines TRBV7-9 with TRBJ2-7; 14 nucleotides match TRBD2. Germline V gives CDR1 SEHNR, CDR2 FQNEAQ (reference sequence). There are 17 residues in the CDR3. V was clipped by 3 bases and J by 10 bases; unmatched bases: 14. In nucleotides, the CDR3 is TGTGCCAGCAGCTTGACGGGGACTAGCGGGAGAGCACGACGACAGTACTTC. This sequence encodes CASSLTGTSGRARRQYF.

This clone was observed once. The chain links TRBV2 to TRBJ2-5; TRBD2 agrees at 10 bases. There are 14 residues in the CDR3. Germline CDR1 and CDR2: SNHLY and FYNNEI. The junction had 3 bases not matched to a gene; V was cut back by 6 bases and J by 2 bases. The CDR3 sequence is CASRETSGQETQYF. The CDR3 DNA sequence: TGTGCCAGCAGGGAGACTAGCGGGCAAGAGACCCAGTACTTC.

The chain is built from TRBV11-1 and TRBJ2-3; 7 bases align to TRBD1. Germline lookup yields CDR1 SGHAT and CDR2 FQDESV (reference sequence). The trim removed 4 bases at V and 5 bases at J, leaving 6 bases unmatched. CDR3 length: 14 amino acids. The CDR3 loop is CASSSRTGRDTQYF. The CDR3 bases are TGTGCCAGCAGCTCTAGGACAGGCCGAGATACGCAGTATTTT.

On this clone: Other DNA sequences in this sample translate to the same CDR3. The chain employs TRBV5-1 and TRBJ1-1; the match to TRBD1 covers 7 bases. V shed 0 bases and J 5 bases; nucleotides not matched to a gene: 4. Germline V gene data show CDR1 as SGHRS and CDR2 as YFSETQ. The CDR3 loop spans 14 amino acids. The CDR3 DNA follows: TGCGCCAGCAGCTTGGGTCAGGGGGGTACTGAAGCTTTCTTT. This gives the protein CASSLGQGGTEAFF.

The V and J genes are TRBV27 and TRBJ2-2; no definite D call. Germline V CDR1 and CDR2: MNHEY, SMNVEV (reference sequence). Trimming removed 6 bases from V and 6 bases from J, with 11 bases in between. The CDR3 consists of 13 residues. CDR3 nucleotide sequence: TGTGCCAGCAGACCAATGCGTCCCGGGGAGCTGTTTTTT. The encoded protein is CASRPMRPGELFF.

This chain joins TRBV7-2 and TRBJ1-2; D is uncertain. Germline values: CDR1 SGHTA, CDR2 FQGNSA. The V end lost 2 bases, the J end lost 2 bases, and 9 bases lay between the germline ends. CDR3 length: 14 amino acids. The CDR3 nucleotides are TGTGCCAGCAGCTTAAGTCTCCAGAACTATGGCTACACCTTC. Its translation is CASSLSLQNYGYTF.